The following is a T cell receptor beta chain sequence with its context. Its antigen is unknown. This CDR3 has 14 amino acids. The germline V gene encodes CDR1 MNHEY and CDR2 SVGAGI. The germline V and J ends were trimmed by 7 bases and 5 bases, with 14 bases remaining between them. The data stem from a study of T cell responses to AZD1222 COVID-19 vaccine. The study's findings and limits: Targeting of unmutated variant regions was reportedly seen in nearly half of spike-specific TCRs. Repertoire sampling was restricted to post-peak T cell response timepoints. Baseline seropositivity characterized only a handful of AZD1222 recipients.

Profiling relied on immunoSEQ multiplex PCR, and the TCRdb table lists in-frame clones only, not all of them. The data hold 150,000 or so clones, with 89% observed a single time. The sequenced sample was peripheral blood, obtained on day 0 of AZD1222 vaccination. The clonotype comes from an adult in good health. This sequence joins TRBV6-5 and TRBJ1-4; D uncertain. The CDR3 nucleotides are TGTGCCAGCAAACCGTGGCAGGCCAATGAAAAACTGTTTTTT. Translating it yields CASKPWQANEKLFF.